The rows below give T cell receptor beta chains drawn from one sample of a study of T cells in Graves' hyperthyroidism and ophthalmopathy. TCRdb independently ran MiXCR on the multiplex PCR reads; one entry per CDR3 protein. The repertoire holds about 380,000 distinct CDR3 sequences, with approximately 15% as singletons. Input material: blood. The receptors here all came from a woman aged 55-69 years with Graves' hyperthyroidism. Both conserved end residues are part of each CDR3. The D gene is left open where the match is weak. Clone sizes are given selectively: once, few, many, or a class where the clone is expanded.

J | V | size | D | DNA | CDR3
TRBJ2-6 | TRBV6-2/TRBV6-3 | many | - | TGTGCCAGCAGTTACATCTCCCGTTGGGGGGTCTCTGGGGCCAACGTCCTGACTTTC | CASSYISRWGVSGANVLTF
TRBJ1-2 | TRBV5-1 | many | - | TGCGCCAGCAGCTTGGACCGGGACAATGACTATGGCTACACCTTC | CASSLDRDNDYGYTF
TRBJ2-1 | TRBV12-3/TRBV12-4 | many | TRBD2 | TGTGCCAGCAGTTTAGGGATTGGCGGGACTAGCGGGACGGAAGGCGAGCAGTTCTTC | CASSLGIGGTSGTEGEQFF
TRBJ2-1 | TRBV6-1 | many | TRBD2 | TGTGCCAGCAGACGACTAGCGGAGGACAATGAGCAGTTCTTC | CASRRLAEDNEQFF
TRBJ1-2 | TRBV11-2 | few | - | TGTGCCAGCAGCCCGAGCAGGGCCTATGGCTACACCTTC | CASSPSRAYGYTF
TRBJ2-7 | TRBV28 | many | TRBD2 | TGTGCCAGCAGTTTAGGACTAGCGCCCTACGAGCAGTACTTC | CASSLGLAPYEQYF
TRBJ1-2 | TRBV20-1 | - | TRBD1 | TGCAGTGCTAGAGATAGGGGACAGGGGGCGGGCGGCTACACCTTC | CSARDRGQGAGGYTF
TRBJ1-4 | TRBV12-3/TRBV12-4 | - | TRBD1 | TGTGCCAGCAGTTTTATTGTGCTAAGACAGGGAAATGAAAAACTGTTTTTT | CASSFIVLRQGNEKLFF
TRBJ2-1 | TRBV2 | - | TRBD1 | TGTGCCAGCAGGGGAATCGGGACAGGGGGCTACAATGAGCAGTTCTTC | CASRGIGTGGYNEQFF
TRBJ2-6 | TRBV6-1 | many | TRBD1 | TGTGCCAGCACATCGGACAGGGTCGAGGGGGCCAACGTCCTGACTTTC | CASTSDRVEGANVLTF
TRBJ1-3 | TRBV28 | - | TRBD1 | TGTGCCAGCCGGACAGGGGACTCTGGAAACACCATATATTTT | CASRTGDSGNTIYF
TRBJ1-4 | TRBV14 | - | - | TGTGCCAGCAGCCCGAAATGGAATGAAAAACTGTTTTTT | CASSPKWNEKLFF
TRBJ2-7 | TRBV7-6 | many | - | TGTGCCAGCAGCTTAGAATTAGGGGGAGTCCACGAGCAGTACTTC | CASSLELGGVHEQYF
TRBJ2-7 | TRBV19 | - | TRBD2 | TGTGCCAGTAGTCCTCTAGCGGGGGGGAGCGGCGAGCAGTACTTC | CASSPLAGGSGEQYF
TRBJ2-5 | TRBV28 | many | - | TGTGCCAGCAGTCCTTCGAGTCCGTCGGCCCAGTACTTC | CASSPSSPSAQYF
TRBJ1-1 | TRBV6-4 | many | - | TGTGCCAGCAGTGACGTCAGGACAACCTACACTGAAGCTTTCTTT | CASSDVRTTYTEAFF
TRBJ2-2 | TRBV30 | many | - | TGTGCCTGGAGTGGGGGCCTAGTATCCGGGGAGCTGTTTTTT | CAWSGGLVSGELFF
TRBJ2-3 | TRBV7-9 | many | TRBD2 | TGTGCCAGCAGCACCTGGACTAGGGGCGGTGATACGCAGTATTTT | CASSTWTRGGDTQYF
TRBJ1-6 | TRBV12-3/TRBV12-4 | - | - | TGTGCCAGCAGTAGCCGGGGGACCTATAATTCACCCCTCCACTTT | CASSSRGTYNSPLHF
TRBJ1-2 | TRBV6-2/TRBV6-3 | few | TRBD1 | TGTGCCAGCAGACGTACCGGGACAGAAGATTACTATGGCTACACCTTC | CASRRTGTEDYYGYTF
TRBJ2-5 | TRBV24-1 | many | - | TGTGCCACCAGTGATCCGCGGTTGGGGGACGAGACCCAGTACTTC | CATSDPRLGDETQYF
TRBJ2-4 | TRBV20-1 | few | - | TGCAGTGCTCTCGAGGGGGGGCTAGCTGGCAAAAACATTCAGTACTTC | CSALEGGLAGKNIQYF
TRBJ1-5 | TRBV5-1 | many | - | TGCGCCAGCAGCTTGTCCAAGGATCAGCCCCAGCATTTT | CASSLSKDQPQHF
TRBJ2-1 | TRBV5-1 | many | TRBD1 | TGCGCCAGCAGCTTGGGGACAGGCTCCTACAATGAGCAGTTCTTC | CASSLGTGSYNEQFF
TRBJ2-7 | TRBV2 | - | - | TGTGCCAGCAGTGAGGACCGGGACTCCTCTTCCTACGAGCAGTACTTC | CASSEDRDSSSYEQYF